Presented here are 25 T cell receptor beta chains from one specimen sequenced in a study of cytomegalovirus exposure and HLA in healthy donors (dated by TCRdb to 2017 to 2019). The protocol used for the library was the immunoSEQ multiplex PCR assay. The multiplex PCR relied on a mix of 60 forward primers for TCR Vbeta segments and 13 reverse primers for TCR Jbeta segments. The source is immuneACCESS, and TCRdb retained only in-frame sequences with V and J called. Part of the clones is not carried over; for the studies checked, unresolved V genes explain less than half of this, and the remainder is unexplained. This sample holds roughly 98,000 clones; about 80% were observed only once. The ten largest clones take up 1.5% to 2.5% of the sample. Sequencing was carried out using PBMCs. The source of these receptors is a man in his forties in good health and CMV-seronegative.

This clone was seen once. The germline gene is not matched at one end of the junction; a read error may be the cause. V is TRBV7-9 and J is TRBJ2-2; D not resolved. CDR1 and CDR2 from the germline V gene are SEHNR and FQNEAQ (reference sequence). The CDR3 extends over 15 amino acids. As DNA, the CDR3 is TGTTCCAGCAGCCCGAGAAGCCCGAACACCGGGGAGCTGTTTTTT. This encodes CSSSPRSPNTGELFF.

The chain is built from TRBV19 and TRBJ2-7; 12 bases line up with TRBD1. CDR3 length equals 16 residues. Germline CDR1 is LNHDA and CDR2 is SQIVND (reference sequence). V gave up 4 bases and J gave up 1 base; unmatched junction bases: 5. CDR3 protein: CASSSPGQGASYEQYF. The CDR3 nucleotides are TGTGCCAGTAGTAGCCCGGGACAGGGGGCTTCCTACGAGCAGTACTTC. The full variable domain, in which reference TRBV19 and TRBJ2-7 provide the parts outside the CDR3, is DGGITQSPKYLFRKEGQNVTLSCEQNLNHDAMYWYRQDPGQGLRLIYYSQIVNDFQKGDIAEGYSVSREKKESFPLTVTSAQKNPTAFYLCASSSPGQGASYEQYFGPGTRLTVT.

The chain is built from TRBV5-1 and TRBJ1-1; D unclear. Germline loops: CDR1 SGHRS, CDR2 YFSETQ. This CDR3 contains 14 residues. Trimming stripped 1 base from V and 4 bases from J, with 11 bases between. Here the CDR3 reads CASSLPEAGTEAFF. The DNA for the CDR3 is TGCGCCAGCAGCTTGCCAGAAGCAGGCACTGAAGCTTTCTTT.

The V and J genes are TRBV6-5 and TRBJ2-2; the D gene is possibly TRBD2 (5 bases). The CDR3 has 14 residues. Germline V gene sequence: CDR1 MNHEY, CDR2 SVGAGI. The V and J ends lost 0 bases and 11 bases respectively, with 13 bases between them. The CDR3 loop is CASSYSRVALELFF. The CDR3 DNA follows: TGTGCCAGCAGTTACTCGAGGGTTGCGTTAGAGCTGTTTTTT.

CDR3 region: CASSFQSGGHENTQYF. The CDR3 coding sequence is TGTGCCAGCAGTTTCCAATCGGGGGGGCATGAAAATACGCAGTATTTT. This chain connects TRBV27 to TRBJ2-3, with 8 bases lining up with TRBD2. Per germline, CDR1 MNHEY and CDR2 SMNVEV (reference sequence). V was pared by 3 bases and J by 7 bases, with 12 bases of the junction left unmatched. This CDR3 has 16 amino acids.

The V call is TRBV27, the J call TRBJ1-2, with D possibly TRBD1 on 5 matching bases. V lost 6 bases and J 0 bases, leaving 11 bases between the germline ends. The CDR3 length is 14 residues. The germline V gene encodes CDR1 MNHEY and CDR2 SMNVEV (reference sequence). The DNA of the CDR3 is TGTGCCAGCAGGGTCGGAGGGGCTAACTATGGCTACACCTTC. This gives the protein CASRVGGANYGYTF.

The V call is TRBV15, the J call TRBJ1-5; D possibly corresponds to TRBD1 (5 bases). The CDR3 consists of 14 residues. V was shortened by 0 bases and J by 5 bases, with 8 bases between the two germline ends. From germline, CDR1 is LNHNV and CDR2 YYDKDF (reference sequence). The DNA for the CDR3 is TGTGCCACCAGCAGAGATAGCAGGGATCAGCCCCAGCATTTT. As protein: CATSRDSRDQPQHF. The whole variable domain, remainder taken from reference TRBV15 and TRBJ1-5, is DAMVIQNPRYQVTQFGKPVTLSCSQTLNHNVMYWYQQKSSQAPKLLFHYYDKDFNNEADTPDNFQSRRPNTSFCFLDIRSPGLGDTAMYLCATSRDSRDQPQHFGDGTRLSIL.

The chain joins TRBV6-5 to TRBJ2-3; 8 nucleotides agree with TRBD2. CDR1 is MNHEY, CDR2 SVGAGI, per germline. The length of the CDR3 is 15 residues. V lost 6 bases, J lost 5 bases, and 10 bases stayed unmatched. The CDR3 region is CASSRGGVAGDTQYF. The CDR3 nucleotides read TGTGCCAGCAGCCGGGGGGGGGTGGCGGGAGATACGCAGTATTTT.

This chain connects TRBV15 to TRBJ1-2, with 7 positions matching TRBD1. Germline V gives CDR1 LNHNV, CDR2 YYDKDF (reference sequence). CDR3 length: 16 amino acids. Losses at the gene ends were 1 base for V and 8 bases for J; bases not matched to a gene: 13. The CDR3 bases are TGTGCCACCAGCAGAGGGTCCTCGACAGGGTGGCGAGGCTACACCTTC. It codes for CATSRGSSTGWRGYTF.

V and J are TRBV11-2 and TRBJ2-1; D is perhaps TRBD2 (7 bases). The V end was cut by 4 bases, the J end by 5 bases, with 18 bases between. Germline CDR1 and CDR2: SGHAT and FQNNGV. The CDR3 has 16 amino acids. The CDR3 DNA reads TGTGCCAGCAGCTCTACCAGGGGAGGGCAGAACAATGAGCAGTTCTTC. Its protein is CASSSTRGGQNNEQFF.

The chain couples TRBV4-2 to TRBJ2-1; TRBD1 agrees at 9 bases. The CDR3 spans 15 residues. Losses at the gene ends were 0 bases for V and 10 bases for J; bases not matched to a gene: 7. The V gene's germline CDR1 is LGHNA and CDR2 YNFKEQ. CDR3 sequence reads: CASSQEAGQGREQFF. Written as DNA, the CDR3 is TGTGCCAGCAGCCAAGAAGCGGGACAGGGACGCGAGCAGTTCTTC.

CDR3 protein: CASSQQNSYEQYF. For the CDR3, the DNA is TGTGCCAGCAGCCAACAGAACTCCTACGAGCAGTACTTC. J is TRBJ2-7 and V is TRBV6-5, with D uncertain. The CDR3 runs to 13 residues. CDR1 and CDR2 from the germline V gene are MNHEY and SVGAGI. The V end lost 6 bases, the J end lost 0 bases, and 9 bases lay between the germline ends.

This rearrangement joins TRBV4-3 to TRBJ2-3; D call uncertain. In germline, CDR1 is LGHNA, CDR2 YSLEER. This CDR3 region has 14 residues. The ends were cut back, 0 bases at V and 5 bases at J, with 9 bases in the middle. The CDR3 region is CASSQEVDGDTQYF. CDR3 sequence (DNA): TGCGCCAGCAGCCAAGAGGTAGATGGAGATACGCAGTATTTT.

V usage is TRBV30 and J usage is TRBJ1-2; 7 bases agree with TRBD1. The CDR3 is 15 residues long. V shed 4 bases and J 7 bases; nucleotides not matched to a gene: 15. Germline lookup yields CDR1 GTSNPN and CDR2 SVGIG (reference sequence). The CDR3 DNA reads TGTGCCTGGACCGCCTACGGGCAGGGGGTCGGTGGCTACACCTTC. Translating it yields CAWTAYGQGVGGYTF.

In this sample, this clone turned up once. The rearrangement joins TRBV27 to TRBJ2-6; 9 positions match TRBD1. The CDR3 consists of 17 residues. CDR1 and CDR2 from the germline V gene are MNHEY and SMNVEV (reference sequence). The trim removed 3 bases at V and 2 bases at J, leaving 5 bases unmatched. CDR3 DNA sequence: TGTGCCAGCAGTTTTCGGACAGGGGACGCTGGGGCCAACGTCCTGACTTTC. This codes for CASSFRTGDAGANVLTF.

The rearrangement links TRBV28 to TRBJ2-7; 9 nucleotides match TRBD1. CDR1 is MDHEN and CDR2 is SYDVKM in the germline V gene. The V segment lost 6 bases and the J segment 2 bases; nucleotides outside the gene matches: 8. CDR3 length equals 15 residues. CDR3 sequence (DNA): TGTGCCAGCAGGGGCACGGGACAGGGTACCTACGAGCAGTACTTC. Its translation: CASRGTGQGTYEQYF. Looking up the rest from reference TRBV28 and TRBJ2-7 gives the full variable domain: DVKVTQSSRYLVKRTGEKVFLECVQDMDHENMFWYRQDPGLGLRLIYFSYDVKMKEKGDIPEGYSVSREKKERFSLILESASTNQTSMYLCASRGTGQGTYEQYFGPGTRLTVT.

CDR3 sequence: CASSYKPGQGGNTIYF. The CDR3 DNA reads as TGTGCCAGCAGTTATAAACCGGGACAGGGCGGAAACACCATATATTTT. The chain has TRBV6-5 and TRBJ1-3, with 9 bases identical to TRBD1. This CDR3 is 16 amino acids long. V lost 3 bases to trimming and J lost 4 bases; unmatched junction nucleotides: 7. Germline CDR1 is MNHEY and CDR2 is SVGAGI.

The rearrangement uses TRBV11-2 and TRBJ1-5, with D tentatively TRBD1 (6 bases). The ends were cut back, 5 bases at V and 2 bases at J, with 13 bases in the middle. The germline V gene has CDR1 SGHAT and CDR2 FQNNGV. CDR3 length equals 15 residues. Here the CDR3 DNA reads TGTGCCAGCAGCGACGACAGGCACGGCAATCAGCCCCAGCATTTT. Translated: CASSDDRHGNQPQHF. Drawing the rest from reference TRBV11-2 and TRBJ1-5, the complete variable domain is EAGVAQSPRYKIIEKRQSVAFWCNPISGHATLYWYQQILGQGPKLLIQFQNNGVVDDSQLPKDRFSAERLKGVDSTLKIQPAKLEDSAVYLCASSDDRHGNQPQHFGDGTRLSIL.

To note about this clone: Other nucleotide sequences from this sample produce the same CDR3. V is TRBV7-2 and J is TRBJ2-5, with D maybe TRBD2 (6 bases). The end of the DNA fits TRBJ2-7 better, so the J call may be wrong. The germline CDR1 and CDR2 sequences are SGHTA and FQGNSA. The CDR3 covers 12 residues. CDR3: CASSLLAYEQYF. The CDR3 nucleotides read TGTGCCAGCAGCTTACTAGCGTACGAGCAGTACTTC.

The J gene is TRBJ2-6, the V gene TRBV9; no reliable D call. Trimming pared 3 bases from V and 3 bases from J, leaving 7 bases between. Germline lookup yields CDR1 SGDLS and CDR2 YYNGEE. There are 14 residues in the CDR3. This CDR3 reads CASSAPYGANVLTF. CDR3 in DNA: TGTGCCAGCAGCGCCCCCTATGGGGCCAACGTCCTGACTTTC.

The rearrangement links TRBV2 to TRBJ2-7; 8 bases agree with TRBD1. This CDR3 contains 14 residues. The germline V gene has CDR1 SNHLY and CDR2 FYNNEI. Trimming took 3 bases from V and 4 from J; bases not matched to a gene: 5. CDR3: CASSDGTGGYEQYF. CDR3 bases: TGTGCCAGCAGTGATGGAACAGGGGGGTACGAGCAGTACTTC.

V is TRBV7-9 and J is TRBJ1-2; 7 bases are a match to TRBD1. The length of the CDR3 is 16 residues. Losses at the gene ends were 1 base for V and 3 bases for J; bases not matched to a gene: 8. Germline CDR1 is SEHNR and CDR2 is FQNEAQ (reference sequence). For the CDR3, the DNA is TGTGCCAGCAGCTTAGATGTGGACAGGCTCGACTATGGCTACACCTTC. Protein: CASSLDVDRLDYGYTF.

This clone appeared once. The J gene is TRBJ1-1, the V gene TRBV5-1; D remains unclear. The CDR3 consists of 15 residues. Germline V gene data show CDR1 as SGHRS and CDR2 as YFSETQ. Trimming stripped 4 bases from V and 1 base from J, with 14 bases between. CDR3 nucleotides: TGCGCCAGCAGCCCCTTACAGATGGGGAACACTGAAGCTTTCTTT. Amino acid sequence: CASSPLQMGNTEAFF. Using reference TRBV5-1 and TRBJ1-1 for the parts outside the CDR3, the full variable domain is KAGVTQTPRYLIKTRGQQVTLSCSPISGHRSVSWYQQTPGQGLQFLFEYFSETQRNKGNFPGRFSGRQFSNSRSEMNVSTLELGDSALYLCASSPLQMGNTEAFFGQGTRLTVV.

This rearrangement joins TRBV13 to TRBJ2-3; 9 nucleotides agree with TRBD2. V shed 3 bases, J shed 0 bases, and the junction held 10 bases outside the gene matches. There are 18 residues in the CDR3. CDR1 and CDR2 from the germline V gene are PRHDT and FYEKMQ (reference sequence). The CDR3: CASSFGGKREASTDTQYF. The CDR3 region has the DNA TGTGCCAGCAGCTTTGGAGGGAAGCGGGAGGCCAGCACAGATACGCAGTATTTT. Together with reference TRBV13 and TRBJ2-3, the CDR3 gives the full variable domain: AAGVIQSPRHLIKEKRETATLKCYPIPRHDTVYWYQQGPGQDPQFLISFYEKMQSDKGSIPDRFSAQQFSDYHSELNMSSLELGDSALYFCASSFGGKREASTDTQYFGPGTRLTVL.

This clone was seen a handful of times. This rearrangement joins TRBV19 to TRBJ1-1; a possible D gene is TRBD1 (5 bases). Deletions cut 3 bases from V and 2 bases from J, with 13 bases between. CDR1 and CDR2 from the germline V gene are LNHDA and SQIVND (reference sequence). This CDR3 has 15 residues. The CDR3 reads CASSIQVGVNTEAFF. As DNA, the CDR3 is TGTGCCAGTAGTATTCAGGTAGGGGTAAACACTGAAGCTTTCTTT.